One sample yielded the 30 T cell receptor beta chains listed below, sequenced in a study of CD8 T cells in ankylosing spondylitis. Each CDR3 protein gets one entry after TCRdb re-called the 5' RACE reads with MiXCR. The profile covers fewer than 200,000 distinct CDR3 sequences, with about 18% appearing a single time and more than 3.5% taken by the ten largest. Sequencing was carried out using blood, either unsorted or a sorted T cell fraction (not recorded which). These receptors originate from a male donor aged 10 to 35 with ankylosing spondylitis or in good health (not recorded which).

CDR3 DNA sequence: TGCAGTGCTAGGGCGGCGCGGGAGGGCTACGAGCAGTACTTC. Translated, it gives CSARAAREGYEQYF. The genes are TRBV20-1 and TRBJ2-7, with TRBD2 matching 9 bases. There are 14 residues in the CDR3. V lost 3 bases to trimming and J lost 3 bases; unmatched junction nucleotides: 6. The germline V gene encodes CDR1 DFQATT and CDR2 SNEGSKA (reference sequence).

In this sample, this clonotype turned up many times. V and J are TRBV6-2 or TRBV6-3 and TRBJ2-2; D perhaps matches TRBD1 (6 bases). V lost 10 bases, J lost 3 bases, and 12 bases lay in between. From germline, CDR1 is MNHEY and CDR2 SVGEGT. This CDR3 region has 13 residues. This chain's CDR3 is CATTRTDTGELFF. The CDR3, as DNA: TGTGCCACTACCCGGACAGACACCGGGGAGCTGTTTTTT.

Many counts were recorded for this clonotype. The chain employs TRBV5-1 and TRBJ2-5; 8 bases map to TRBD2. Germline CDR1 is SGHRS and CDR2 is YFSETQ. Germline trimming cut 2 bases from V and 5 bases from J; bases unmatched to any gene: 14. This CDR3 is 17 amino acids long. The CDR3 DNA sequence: TGCGCCAGCAGCTTCAACCTCCGTGATAGCGGGATGGAGACCCAGTACTTC. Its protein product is CASSFNLRDSGMETQYF.

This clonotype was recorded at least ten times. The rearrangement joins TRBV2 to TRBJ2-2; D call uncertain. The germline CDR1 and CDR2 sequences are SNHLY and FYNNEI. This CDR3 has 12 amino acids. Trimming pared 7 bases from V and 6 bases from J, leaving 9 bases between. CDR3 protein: CASTASPGELFF. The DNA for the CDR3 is TGTGCCAGCACAGCGTCACCCGGGGAGCTGTTTTTT.

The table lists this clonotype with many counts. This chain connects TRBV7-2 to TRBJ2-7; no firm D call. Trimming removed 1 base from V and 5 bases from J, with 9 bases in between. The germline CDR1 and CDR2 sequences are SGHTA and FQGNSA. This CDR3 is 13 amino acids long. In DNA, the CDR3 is TGTGCCAGCAGCTTAGTTCGCGGTCACGAGCAGTACTTC. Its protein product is CASSLVRGHEQYF.

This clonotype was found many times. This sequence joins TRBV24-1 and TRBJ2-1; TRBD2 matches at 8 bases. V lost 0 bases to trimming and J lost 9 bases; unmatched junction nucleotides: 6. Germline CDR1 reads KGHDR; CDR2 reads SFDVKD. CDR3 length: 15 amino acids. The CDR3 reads CATSDLTSGASEQFF. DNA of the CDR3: TGTGCCACCAGTGATTTGACTAGCGGAGCCAGTGAGCAGTTCTTC.

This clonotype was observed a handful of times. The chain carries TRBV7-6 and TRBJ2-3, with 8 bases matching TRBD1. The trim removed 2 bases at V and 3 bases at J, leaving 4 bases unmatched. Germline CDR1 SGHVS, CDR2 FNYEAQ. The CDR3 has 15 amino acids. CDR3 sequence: CASSLRTGTTDTQYF. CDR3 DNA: TGTGCCAGCAGCTTAAGGACAGGGACAACAGATACGCAGTATTTT.

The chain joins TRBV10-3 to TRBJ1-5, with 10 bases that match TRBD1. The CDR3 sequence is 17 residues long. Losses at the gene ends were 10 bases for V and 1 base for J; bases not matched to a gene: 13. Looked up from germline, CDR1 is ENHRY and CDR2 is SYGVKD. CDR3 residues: CATSEGQGGSSNQPQHF. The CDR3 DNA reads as TGTGCCACGTCTGAAGGACAGGGGGGATCCAGCAATCAGCCCCAGCATTTT.

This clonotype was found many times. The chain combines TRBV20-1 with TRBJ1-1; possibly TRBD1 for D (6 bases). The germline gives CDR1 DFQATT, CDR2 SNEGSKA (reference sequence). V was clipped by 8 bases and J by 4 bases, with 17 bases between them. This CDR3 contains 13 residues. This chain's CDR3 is CSTRWGAGTEAFF. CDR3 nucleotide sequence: TGCAGTACCCGATGGGGGGCCGGCACTGAAGCTTTCTTT.

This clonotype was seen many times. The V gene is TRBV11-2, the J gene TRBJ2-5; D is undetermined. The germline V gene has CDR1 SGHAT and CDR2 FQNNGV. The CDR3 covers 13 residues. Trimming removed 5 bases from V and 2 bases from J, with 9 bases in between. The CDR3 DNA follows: TGTGCCAGCAGCCCGCCGAGACAAGAGACCCAGTACTTC. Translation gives CASSPPRQETQYF.

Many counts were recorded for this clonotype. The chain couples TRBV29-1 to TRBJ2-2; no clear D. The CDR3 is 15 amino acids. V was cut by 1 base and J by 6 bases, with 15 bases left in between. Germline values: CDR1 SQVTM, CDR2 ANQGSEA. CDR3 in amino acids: CSVEAAANFPGELFF. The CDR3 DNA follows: TGCAGCGTTGAAGCTGCGGCAAATTTCCCCGGGGAGCTGTTTTTT.

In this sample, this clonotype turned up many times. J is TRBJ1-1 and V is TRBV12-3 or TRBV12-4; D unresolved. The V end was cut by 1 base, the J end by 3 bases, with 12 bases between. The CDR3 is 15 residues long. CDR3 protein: CASSLGSKRDTEAFF. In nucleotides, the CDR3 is TGTGCCAGCAGTTTAGGTAGTAAGAGAGACACTGAAGCTTTCTTT.

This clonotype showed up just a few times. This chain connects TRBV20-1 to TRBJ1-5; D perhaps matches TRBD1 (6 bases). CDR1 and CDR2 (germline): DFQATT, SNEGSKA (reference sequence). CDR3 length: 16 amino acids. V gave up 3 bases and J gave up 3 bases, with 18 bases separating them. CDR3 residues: CSARTTHRDNNQPQHF. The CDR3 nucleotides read TGCAGTGCTAGGACCACCCACCGGGACAACAATCAGCCCCAGCATTTT.

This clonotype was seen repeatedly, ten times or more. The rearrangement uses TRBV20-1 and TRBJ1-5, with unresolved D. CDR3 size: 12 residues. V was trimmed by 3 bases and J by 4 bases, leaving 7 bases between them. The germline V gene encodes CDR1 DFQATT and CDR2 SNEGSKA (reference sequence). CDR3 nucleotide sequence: TGCAGTGCTAGTCCGGGGAATCAGCCCCAGCATTTT. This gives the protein CSASPGNQPQHF.

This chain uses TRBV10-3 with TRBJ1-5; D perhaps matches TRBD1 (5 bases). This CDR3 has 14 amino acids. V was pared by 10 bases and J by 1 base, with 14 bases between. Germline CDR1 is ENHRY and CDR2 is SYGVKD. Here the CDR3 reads CASSKEGSNQPQHF. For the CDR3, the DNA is TGTGCCAGCTCGAAGGAGGGGAGCAATCAGCCCCAGCATTTT.

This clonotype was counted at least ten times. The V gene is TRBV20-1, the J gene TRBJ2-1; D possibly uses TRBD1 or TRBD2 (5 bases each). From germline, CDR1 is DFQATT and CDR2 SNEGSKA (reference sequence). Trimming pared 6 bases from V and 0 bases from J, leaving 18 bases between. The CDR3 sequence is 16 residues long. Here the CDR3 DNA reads TGCAGTGCCCGCCGACAAAGGGACCACTCCTACAATGAGCAGTTCTTC. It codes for CSARRQRDHSYNEQFF.

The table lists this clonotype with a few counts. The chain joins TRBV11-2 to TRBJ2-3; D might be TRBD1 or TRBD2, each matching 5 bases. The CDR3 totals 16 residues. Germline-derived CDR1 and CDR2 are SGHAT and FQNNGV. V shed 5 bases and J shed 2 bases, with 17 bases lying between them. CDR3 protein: CASSLSRGDSTDTQYF. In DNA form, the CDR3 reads TGTGCCAGCAGCCTCAGTAGGGGAGACTCCACAGATACGCAGTATTTT. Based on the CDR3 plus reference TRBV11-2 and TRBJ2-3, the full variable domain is EAGVAQSPRYKIIEKRQSVAFWCNPISGHATLYWYQQILGQGPKLLIQFQNNGVVDDSQLPKDRFSAERLKGVDSTLKIQPAKLEDSAVYLCASSLSRGDSTDTQYFGPGTRLTVL.

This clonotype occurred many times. CDR3 protein: CASSLGGSLAKNIQYF. The CDR3 coding sequence is TGCGCCAGCAGCTTGGGAGGCTCTCTAGCCAAAAACATTCAGTACTTC. This chain joins TRBV5-1 and TRBJ2-4; D not certain. The CDR3 contains 16 residues. The V gene's germline CDR1 is SGHRS and CDR2 YFSETQ. V was clipped by 0 bases and J by 0 bases, with 10 bases between them. Full variable domain (outside the CDR3, taken from reference TRBV5-1 and TRBJ2-4): KAGVTQTPRYLIKTRGQQVTLSCSPISGHRSVSWYQQTPGQGLQFLFEYFSETQRNKGNFPGRFSGRQFSNSRSEMNVSTLELGDSALYLCASSLGGSLAKNIQYFGAGTRLSVL.

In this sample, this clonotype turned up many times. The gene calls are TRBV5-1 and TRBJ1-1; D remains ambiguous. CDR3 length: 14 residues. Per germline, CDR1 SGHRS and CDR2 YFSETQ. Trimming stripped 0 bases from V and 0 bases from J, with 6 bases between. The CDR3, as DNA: TGCGCCAGCAGCTTGGGGGCCATGAACACTGAAGCTTTCTTT. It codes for CASSLGAMNTEAFF.

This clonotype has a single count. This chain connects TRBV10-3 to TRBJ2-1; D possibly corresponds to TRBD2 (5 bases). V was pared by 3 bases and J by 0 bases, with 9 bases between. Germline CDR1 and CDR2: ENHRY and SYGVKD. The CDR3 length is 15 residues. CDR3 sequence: CAISEKRSSYNEQFF. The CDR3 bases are TGTGCCATCAGTGAAAAGCGGAGCTCCTACAATGAGCAGTTCTTC.

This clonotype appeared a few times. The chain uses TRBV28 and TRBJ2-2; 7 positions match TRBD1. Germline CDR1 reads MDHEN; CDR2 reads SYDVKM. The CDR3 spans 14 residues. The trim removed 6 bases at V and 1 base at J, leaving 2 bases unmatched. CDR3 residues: CASRGQQNTGELFF. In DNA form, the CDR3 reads TGTGCCAGCAGGGGACAGCAGAACACCGGGGAGCTGTTTTTT.

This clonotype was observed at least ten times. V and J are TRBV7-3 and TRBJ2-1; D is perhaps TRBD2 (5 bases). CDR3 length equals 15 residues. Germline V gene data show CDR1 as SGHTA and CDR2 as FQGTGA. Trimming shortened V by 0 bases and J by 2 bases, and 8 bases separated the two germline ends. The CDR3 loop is CASSLTAETYNEQFF. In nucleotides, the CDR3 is TGTGCCAGCAGCTTAACAGCGGAGACCTACAATGAGCAGTTCTTC.

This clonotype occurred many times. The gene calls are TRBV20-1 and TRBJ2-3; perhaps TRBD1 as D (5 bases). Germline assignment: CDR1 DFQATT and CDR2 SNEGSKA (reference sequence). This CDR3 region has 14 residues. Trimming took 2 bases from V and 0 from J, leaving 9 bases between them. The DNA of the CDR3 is TGCAGTGCTAGACAGACAGTTAGCACAGATACGCAGTATTTT. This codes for CSARQTVSTDTQYF.

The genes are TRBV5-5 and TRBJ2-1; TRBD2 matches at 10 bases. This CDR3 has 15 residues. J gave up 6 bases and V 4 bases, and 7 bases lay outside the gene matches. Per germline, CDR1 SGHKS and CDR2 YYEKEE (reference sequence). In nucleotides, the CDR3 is TGTGCCAGCAGCCCAGGGACTAGCGTTCCCAATGAGCAGTTCTTC. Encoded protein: CASSPGTSVPNEQFF.

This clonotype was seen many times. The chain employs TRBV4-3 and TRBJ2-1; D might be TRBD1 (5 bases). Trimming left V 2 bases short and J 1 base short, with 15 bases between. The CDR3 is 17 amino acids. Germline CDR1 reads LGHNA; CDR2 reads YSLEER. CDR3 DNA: TGCGCCAGCAGCCAAAATCAAGCGTCAGGGTCCTACAATGAGCAGTTCTTC. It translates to CASSQNQASGSYNEQFF.

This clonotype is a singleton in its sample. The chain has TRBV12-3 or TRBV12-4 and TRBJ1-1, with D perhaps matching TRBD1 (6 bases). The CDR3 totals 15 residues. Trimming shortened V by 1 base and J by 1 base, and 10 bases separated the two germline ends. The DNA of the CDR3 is TGTGCCAGCAGTTTAGTGGGGGCATCGAACACTGAAGCTTTCTTT. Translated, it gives CASSLVGASNTEAFF.

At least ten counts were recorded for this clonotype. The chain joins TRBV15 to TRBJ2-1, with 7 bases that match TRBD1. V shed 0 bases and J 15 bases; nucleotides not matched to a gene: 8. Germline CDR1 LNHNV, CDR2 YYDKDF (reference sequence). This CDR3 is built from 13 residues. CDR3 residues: CATSRDIGTARFF. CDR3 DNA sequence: TGTGCCACCAGCAGAGATATAGGGACAGCCAGGTTCTTC.

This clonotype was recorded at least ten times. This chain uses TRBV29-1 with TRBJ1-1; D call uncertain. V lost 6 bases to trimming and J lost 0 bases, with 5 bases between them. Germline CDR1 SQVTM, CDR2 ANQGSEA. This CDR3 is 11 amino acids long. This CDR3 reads CSVDMNTEAFF. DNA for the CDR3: TGCAGCGTCGATATGAACACTGAAGCTTTCTTT.

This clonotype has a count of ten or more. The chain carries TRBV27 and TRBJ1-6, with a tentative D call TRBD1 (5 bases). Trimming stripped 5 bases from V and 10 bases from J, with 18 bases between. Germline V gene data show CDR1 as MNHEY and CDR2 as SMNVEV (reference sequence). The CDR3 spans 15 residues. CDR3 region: CASSLSGQVVSPLHF. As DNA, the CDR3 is TGTGCCAGCAGTCTGAGTGGACAAGTAGTCTCACCCCTCCACTTT.

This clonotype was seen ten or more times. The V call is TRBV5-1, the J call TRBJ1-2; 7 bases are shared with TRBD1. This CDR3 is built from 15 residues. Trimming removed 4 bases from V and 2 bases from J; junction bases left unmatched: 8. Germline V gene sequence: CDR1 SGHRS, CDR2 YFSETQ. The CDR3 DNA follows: TGCGCCAGCAGCACCGCGACGGGACAGAACTATGGCTACACCTTC. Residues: CASSTATGQNYGYTF.